This entry lists 17 T cell receptor beta chains sequenced from one sample in a study of blood T cell repertoires in COVID-19. Clones were read by immunoSEQ multiplex PCR, and TCRdb kept only the in-frame ones, dropping some. The table records 130,000 to 150,000 clones, around 84% of them present only once. Material for sequencing was PBMCs or T cells enriched from blood (not recorded which). These receptors were collected from a woman between 50 and 59 years old who had been exposed to COVID-19.

This clone was picked up one time. The chain recombines TRBV20-1 with TRBJ1-2, with a possible D match to TRBD1 (5 bases). With 3 bases removed from V and 8 bases from J, the gap between germline ends came to 10 bases. The CDR3 has 11 amino acids. Germline CDR1 and CDR2: DFQATT and SNEGSKA (reference sequence). This chain's CDR3 is CSARARGGYTF. The CDR3 coding sequence is TGCAGTGCTAGGGCGCGGGGGGGCTACACCTTC.

The chain carries TRBV9 and TRBJ2-1; D may be TRBD2 (5 bases). CDR3 length: 17 residues. V lost 0 bases, J lost 5 bases, and 18 bases lay in between. Germline V gene lookup returns CDR1 SGDLS and CDR2 YYNGEE. The CDR3 sequence is CASSVAPGSGRNNEQFF. The CDR3 region has the DNA TGTGCCAGCAGCGTAGCCCCGGGGAGCGGTAGGAACAATGAGCAGTTCTTC.

This clone was counted once. V usage is TRBV6-5 and J usage is TRBJ1-5; the D is unclear. This CDR3 is built from 14 residues. Trimming took off 2 bases at V and 7 bases at J, with 12 bases between the two ends. Germline assignment: CDR1 MNHEY and CDR2 SVGAGI. The DNA for the CDR3 is TGTGCCAGCAGTTACCAGACGGAGGGACAGCCCCAGCATTTT. It translates to CASSYQTEGQPQHF.

The rearrangement joins TRBV25-1 to TRBJ2-7; 7 bases line up with TRBD1. The CDR3 sequence is 13 residues long. Germline values: CDR1 MGHDK, CDR2 SYGVNS. V was clipped by 4 bases and J by 2 bases; unmatched bases: 2. The CDR3 protein is CASSVQGAYEQYF. In nucleotides, the CDR3 is TGTGCCAGCAGTGTTCAGGGGGCCTACGAGCAGTACTTC.

The chain recombines TRBV10-3 with TRBJ1-2; TRBD1 aligns across 8 bases. Trimming at V came to 3 bases and at J to 4 bases, leaving 4 bases not matched to a gene. CDR1 ENHRY and CDR2 SYGVKD come from the germline V gene. The CDR3 consists of 14 residues. The CDR3 protein is CAISDSQGGYGYTF. CDR3 nucleotides: TGTGCCATCAGTGACTCACAGGGGGGCTATGGCTACACCTTC.

The rearrangement uses TRBV6-6 and TRBJ1-2; TRBD1 agrees at 7 bases. The CDR3 is made up of 14 amino acids. J gave up 4 bases and V 6 bases, and 8 bases lay outside the gene matches. CDR1 and CDR2 from the germline V gene are MNHNY and SVGAGI (reference sequence). CDR3 region: CASRKQGSTYGYTF. The CDR3 DNA sequence: TGTGCCAGCAGAAAACAGGGGTCGACCTATGGCTACACCTTC.

This chain uses TRBV27 with TRBJ1-1; D may be TRBD1 (5 bases). The CDR3 covers 15 residues. The germline V gene encodes CDR1 MNHEY and CDR2 SMNVEV (reference sequence). The germline V and J ends were trimmed by 0 bases and 0 bases, with 8 bases remaining between them. The CDR3 sequence: CASSLSQGLNTEAFF. The DNA of the CDR3 is TGTGCCAGCAGTTTATCTCAGGGTTTGAACACTGAAGCTTTCTTT.

The rearrangement uses TRBV11-2 and TRBJ2-5, with TRBD1 matching over 9 bases. The CDR3 length is 15 residues. Germline lookup yields CDR1 SGHAT and CDR2 FQNNGV. The ends lost 6 bases at V and 2 bases at J; junction bases unmatched: 7. The CDR3 region has the DNA TGTGCCAGCAGTACCGGACAGGGGAGGCAAGAGACCCAGTACTTC. This translates into CASSTGQGRQETQYF.

The sample holds one count of this clone. The chain uses TRBV12-5 and TRBJ1-4; D ambiguous. The germline V and J ends were trimmed by 5 bases and 0 bases, with 7 bases remaining between them. This CDR3 is built from 14 residues. Looked up from germline, CDR1 is LGHNT and CDR2 is FRNRAP. The CDR3, as DNA: TGTGCTAGTGGTCCCACAGCAACTAATGAAAAACTGTTTTTT. It specifies CASGPTATNEKLFF.

The rearrangement uses TRBV7-2 and TRBJ2-1; 8 nucleotides align to TRBD2. V shed 6 bases and J 4 bases; nucleotides not matched to a gene: 8. Germline V gene data show CDR1 as SGHTA and CDR2 as FQGNSA. CDR3 size: 15 residues. The DNA of the CDR3 is TGTGCCAGCAGACCCAGCGGGAGCGGTTACAATGAGCAGTTCTTC. It is translated as CASRPSGSGYNEQFF.

V usage is TRBV7-2 and J usage is TRBJ1-6; a possible D gene is TRBD1 (5 bases). CDR3 size: 18 residues. V dropped 2 bases and J dropped 0 bases, with 14 bases sitting between them. The germline V gene encodes CDR1 SGHTA and CDR2 FQGNSA. In nucleotides, the CDR3 is TGTGCCAGCAGCTTACGTCTCAGGGCGAGCTCCTATAATTCACCCCTCCACTTT. It yields the protein CASSLRLRASSYNSPLHF.

This chain joins TRBV6-5 and TRBJ1-2, with 10 bases that match TRBD1. Germline loops: CDR1 MNHEY, CDR2 SVGAGI. Trimming cost V 6 bases and J 5 bases; bases outside gene matches: 9. The length of the CDR3 is 15 residues. CDR3 in DNA: TGTGCCAGCAGCCCAGCCCTGGACAGGGGGTATGGCTACACCTTC. This gives the protein CASSPALDRGYGYTF.

The chain uses TRBV15 and TRBJ1-1; D gene unclear. The germline V and J ends were trimmed by 8 bases and 0 bases, with 10 bases remaining between them. The CDR3 consists of 13 residues. Germline CDR1 and CDR2: LNHNV and YYDKDF (reference sequence). The CDR3 nucleotides read TGTGCCACCTCCCCGCGAATGAACACTGAAGCTTTCTTT. This translates into CATSPRMNTEAFF.

V is TRBV24-1 and J is TRBJ2-5, with 7 positions matching TRBD1. This CDR3 has 13 amino acids. V shed 7 bases, J shed 5 bases, and the junction held 6 bases outside the gene matches. Germline lookup yields CDR1 KGHDR and CDR2 SFDVKD. As DNA, the CDR3 is TGTGCCACCAGCCAAACAGGGGCCGAGACCCAGTACTTC. Amino acid sequence: CATSQTGAETQYF.

This chain joins TRBV5-1 and TRBJ2-7, with a possible D match to TRBD2 (5 bases). The germline V and J ends were trimmed by 5 bases and 7 bases, with 19 bases remaining between them. Germline V lookup: CDR1 SGHRS, CDR2 YFSETQ. This CDR3 spans 14 amino acids. The CDR3 loop reads CASSALAVWDEQYF. The CDR3 DNA is TGCGCCAGCAGTGCTCTAGCAGTTTGGGATGAGCAGTACTTC.

This clone was seen a single time. The genes are TRBV6-5 and TRBJ2-1; 10 bases line up with TRBD2. This CDR3 spans 15 amino acids. Trimming at V came to 2 bases and at J to 7 bases, leaving 5 bases not matched to a gene. CDR1 is MNHEY and CDR2 is SVGAGI in the germline V gene. CDR3 loop: CASSYATSGTNEQFF. In DNA, the CDR3 is TGTGCCAGCAGTTACGCAACTAGCGGGACAAATGAGCAGTTCTTC.

This clone appeared a single time. The rearrangement uses TRBV11-2 and TRBJ2-3; D is uncertain. The CDR3 covers 15 residues. With 5 bases removed from V and 0 bases from J, the gap between germline ends came to 12 bases. Germline V gene sequence: CDR1 SGHAT, CDR2 FQNNGV. Here the CDR3 reads CASSPGTASTDTQYF. CDR3 DNA sequence: TGTGCCAGCAGCCCCGGCACAGCCAGCACAGATACGCAGTATTTT.